These 20 T cell receptor beta chains originate from one sample sequenced in a study of regulatory T cells in long-lasting Graves disease. The authors built TCR beta libraries using iRepertoire HTBI primers and Arm-PCR of CDR3 regions. Via MiXCR, TCRdb re-called the multiplex PCR reads, giving one row per CDR3 protein. This table holds 400,000 to 450,000 distinct CDR3 sequences, roughly a quarter found once. The time point: persistent/refractory GD, antithyroid drugs over 5 years with positive TRAb. The TCR library was made from RNA extracted from PBMCs. The sequences come from peripheral blood mononuclear cells (PBMCs), collected when the disease was refractory, from a patient treated with antithyroid drugs. These TCRs come from a female donor with Graves disease.

This clonotype was counted between two and nine times. The chain links TRBV6-5 to TRBJ1-2; a weak D match, TRBD1 (6 bases). The CDR3 has 14 residues. Looked up from germline, CDR1 is MNHEY and CDR2 is SVGAGI. Trimming removed 2 bases from V and 8 bases from J, with 15 bases in between. The CDR3 region is CASSYVQGTQGYTF. The CDR3 DNA reads as TGTGCCAGCAGTTACGTGCAGGGGACTCAAGGCTACACCTTC.

This clonotype was recorded many times. This sequence joins TRBV2 and TRBJ1-4, with D perhaps matching TRBD1 (5 bases). Germline V CDR1 and CDR2: SNHLY, FYNNEI. V lost 8 bases, J lost 7 bases, and 11 bases lay in between. This CDR3 comprises 12 residues. The CDR3 protein is CASGTDGEKLFF. The CDR3 nucleotides read TGTGCCAGCGGGACGGACGGTGAAAAACTGTTTTTT.

As concerns this clonotype: The CDR3 does not end in the conserved phenylalanine or tryptophan, so this is likely a read error. This chain uses TRBV20-1 with TRBJ1-5, with 8 bases that match TRBD1. V dropped 4 bases and J dropped 5; count of bases not matched to a gene: 16. The CDR3 contains 17 residues. The germline V gene encodes CDR1 DFQATT and CDR2 SNEGSKA (reference sequence). CDR3 coding DNA: TGCAGTGCTACCGGGGTTATGACAGGGGTCTATGATCAGCCCCAGCATTCT. Amino acid sequence: CSATGVMTGVYDQPQHS.

This clonotype has ten or more counts. This sequence joins TRBV2 and TRBJ1-2; possible D gene TRBD1, 6 bases. The V and J ends lost 4 bases and 4 bases respectively, with 16 bases between them. Germline CDR1 reads SNHLY; CDR2 reads FYNNEI. The CDR3 is made up of 15 amino acids. The CDR3 loop reads CASSAETGSPYGYTF. The CDR3 bases are TGTGCCAGCAGTGCTGAGACAGGCTCCCCCTATGGCTACACCTTC.

The chain links TRBV20-1 to TRBJ2-7, with 12 bases identical to TRBD2. The CDR3 covers 15 residues. With 6 bases clipped from V and 2 bases from J, the junction kept 8 bases outside the gene matches. Germline V gene data show CDR1 as DFQATT and CDR2 as SNEGSKA (reference sequence). CDR3 residues: CSATKLAGGPYEQYF. The CDR3 DNA sequence: TGCAGTGCAACCAAACTAGCGGGAGGACCCTACGAGCAGTACTTC.

The genes are TRBV2 and TRBJ1-2; D remains ambiguous. The V and J ends lost 6 bases and 8 bases respectively, with 10 bases between them. This CDR3 contains 11 residues. CDR1 and CDR2 from the germline V gene are SNHLY and FYNNEI. Here the CDR3 DNA reads TGTGCCAGCAGCGCGCGGGGAGGCTACACCTTC. It translates to CASSARGGYTF.

CDR3 region: CASSWSTGNTGELFF. The CDR3 region has the DNA TGTGCCAGCAGCTGGTCAACGGGTAACACCGGGGAGCTGTTTTTT. This sequence joins TRBV5-8 and TRBJ2-2, with D unresolved. V was clipped by 3 bases and J by 2 bases, with 11 bases between them. CDR1 and CDR2 from the germline V gene are SGHTS and YDEGEE. This CDR3 has 15 amino acids.

The rearrangement links TRBV6-1 to TRBJ1-2; a possible D gene is TRBD1 (6 bases). The CDR3 covers 13 residues. The V gene lost 6 bases and the J gene lost 7 bases, with 15 bases spanning the gap. The germline V gene encodes CDR1 MNHNS and CDR2 SASEGT. The CDR3 here is CASSPGGRGGYTF. CDR3 bases: TGTGCCAGCAGCCCCGGGGGGCGCGGTGGCTACACCTTC.

This sequence joins TRBV20-1 and TRBJ2-7; D possibly corresponds to TRBD1 (5 bases). The CDR3 spans 12 residues. V dropped 4 bases and J dropped 6 bases, with 13 bases sitting between them. The germline V gene encodes CDR1 DFQATT and CDR2 SNEGSKA (reference sequence). The CDR3, as DNA: TGCAGTGCTACGACAGCTAGGGGCGAGCAGTACTTC. It encodes CSATTARGEQYF.

J is TRBJ1-2 and V is TRBV29-1; D is possibly TRBD1 (5 bases). Between the trimmed V and J ends, which lost 3 bases and 4 bases, there was a span of 6 bases. The CDR3 has 11 residues. CDR1 and CDR2 (germline): SQVTM, ANQGSEA. The CDR3: CSVDGGYGYTF. CDR3 coding DNA: TGCAGCGTTGACGGGGGCTATGGCTACACCTTC. Full variable domain (outside the CDR3, taken from reference TRBV29-1 and TRBJ1-2): SAVISQKPSRDICQRGTSLTIQCQVDSQVTMMFWYRQQPGQSLTLIATANQGSEATYESGFVIDKFPISRPNLTFSTLTVSNMSPEDSSIYLCSVDGGYGYTFGSGTRLTVV.

The chain's CDR3 is CASSYSPSVGALAKNIQYF. The CDR3 DNA sequence: TGTGCCAGCAGTTACTCCCCATCTGTGGGTGCTCTAGCCAAAAACATTCAGTACTTC. The chain combines TRBV6-2 or TRBV6-3 with TRBJ2-4; unclear D gene. The germline V gene has CDR1 MNHEY and CDR2 SVGEGT. The CDR3 spans 19 residues. V was shortened by 0 bases and J by 0 bases, with 18 bases between the two germline ends.

The genes are TRBV19 and TRBJ2-7, with 10 bases lining up with TRBD2. The trim removed 2 bases at V and 4 bases at J, leaving 11 bases unmatched. The length of the CDR3 is 17 residues. CDR1 is LNHDA and CDR2 is SQIVND in the germline V gene (reference sequence). The CDR3 reads CASSIQLAGSRGYEQYF. The CDR3 DNA follows: TGTGCCAGTAGTATACAACTAGCGGGATCACGCGGGTACGAGCAGTACTTC.

At least ten counts were recorded for this clonotype. The chain links TRBV11-2 to TRBJ2-5; possibly TRBD1 for D (6 bases). CDR3 length equals 16 residues. Per the germline V gene, CDR1 is SGHAT and CDR2 is FQNNGV. Between the trimmed V and J ends, which lost 3 bases and 2 bases, there was a span of 16 bases. The CDR3 DNA reads as TGTGCCAGCAGCTTCCCAGCTGGGACAAGTCAAGAGACCCAGTACTTC. It codes for CASSFPAGTSQETQYF.

The J gene is TRBJ1-6, the V gene TRBV6-5; D ambiguous. CDR3 size: 12 residues. Germline CDR1 reads MNHEY; CDR2 reads SVGAGI. The V end lost 3 bases, the J end lost 9 bases, and 6 bases lay between the germline ends. CDR3 DNA: TGTGCCAGCAGTTATTCAAGTTCACCCCTCCACTTT. It is translated as CASSYSSSPLHF.

There are many counts of this clonotype. The V gene is TRBV6-1, the J gene TRBJ1-4; TRBD1 matches 11 bases. Germline CDR1 is MNHNS and CDR2 is SASEGT. CDR3 length: 14 residues. V trimming: 1 base; J trimming: 8 bases; junction bases outside the gene matches: 0. CDR3 sequence (DNA): TGTGCCAGCAGTGAAGGGACAGGGGGCGAAAAACTGTTTTTT. This translates into CASSEGTGGEKLFF.

The rearrangement uses TRBV29-1 and TRBJ1-1, with 12 positions matching TRBD1. The CDR3 extends over 17 amino acids. V was clipped by 5 bases and J by 0 bases; unmatched bases: 10. CDR1 is SQVTM, CDR2 ANQGSEA, per germline. Here the CDR3 reads CSVSLEGQGALNTEAFF. CDR3 bases: TGCAGCGTTAGCTTGGAGGGACAGGGGGCTCTGAACACTGAAGCTTTCTTT.

This clonotype has just a few counts. The V gene is TRBV7-2, the J gene TRBJ2-2, with D possibly matching TRBD1 (7 bases). The CDR3 extends over 14 amino acids. Germline-derived CDR1 and CDR2 are SGHTA and FQGNSA. Trimming pared 5 bases from V and 6 bases from J, leaving 13 bases between. The DNA of the CDR3 is TGTGCCAGCAGCCGCGGGACAGCCTCCGGGGAGCTGTTTTTT. This gives the protein CASSRGTASGELFF.

CDR3 sequence: CASSQDRTLPYEQYF. CDR3 sequence (DNA): TGTGCCAGCAGCCAGGACAGGACCCTACCCTACGAGCAGTACTTC. The chain uses TRBV5-5 and TRBJ2-7, with 7 bases identical to TRBD1. Germline V CDR1 and CDR2: SGHKS, YYEKEE (reference sequence). The CDR3 spans 15 residues. The V gene end was trimmed by 4 bases and the J gene end by 2 bases; junction bases not matched to a gene: 9.

This clonotype was observed at least ten times. This chain joins TRBV12-3 or TRBV12-4 and TRBJ2-1; no clear D. CDR3 length equals 14 residues. V was shortened by 1 base and J by 3 bases, with 7 bases between the two germline ends. CDR3 coding DNA: TGTGCCAGCAGTTTAGTAAGCCGCTACAATGAGCAGTTCTTC. Amino acid sequence: CASSLVSRYNEQFF.

This clonotype was seen more than once but under ten times. CDR3 in DNA: TGTGCCAGTCGGCCAGGGTTCAGCGACTCCGAGCAGTACTTC. Its protein product is CASRPGFSDSEQYF. The rearrangement joins TRBV19 to TRBJ2-7; possible D gene TRBD1, 5 bases. The CDR3 is 14 residues long. Germline-derived CDR1 and CDR2 are LNHDA and SQIVND (reference sequence). Trimming left V 8 bases short and J 6 bases short, with 20 bases between.